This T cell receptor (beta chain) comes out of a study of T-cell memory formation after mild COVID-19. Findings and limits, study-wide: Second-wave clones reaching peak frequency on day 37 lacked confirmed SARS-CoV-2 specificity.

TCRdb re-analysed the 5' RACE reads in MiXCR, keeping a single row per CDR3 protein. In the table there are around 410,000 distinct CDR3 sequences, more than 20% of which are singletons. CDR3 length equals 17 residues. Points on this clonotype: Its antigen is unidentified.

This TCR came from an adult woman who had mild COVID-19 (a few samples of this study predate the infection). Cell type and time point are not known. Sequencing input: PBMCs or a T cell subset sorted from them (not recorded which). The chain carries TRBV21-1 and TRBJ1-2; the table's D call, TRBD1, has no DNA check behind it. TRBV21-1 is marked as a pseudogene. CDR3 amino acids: CASRTPGQGLGLYGYTF. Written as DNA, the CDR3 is TGTGCCAGCAGGACGCCGGGACAGGGTCTGGGCCTCTATGGCTACACCTTC.